The 3 T cell receptor beta chains reported below all come from one sample, sequenced in a study of yellow fever vaccine responses in identical twins. In TCRdb, the RT-PCR reads were re-called with MiXCR into one record per CDR3 protein. This table has around 33,000 distinct CDR3 sequences, 45% to 65% appearing once. Sample: T cells from blood (PBMCs), unsorted or a sorted subset (not recorded which), taken before or after yellow fever vaccination (not recorded which). These receptors originate from a woman aged 18-35 years who received the yellow fever vaccine.

CDR3 protein: CASSAPGGYEQYV. CDR3 DNA sequence: TGTGCCAGCAGTGCCCCAGGGGGCTACGAGCAGTACGTC. The chain couples TRBV2 to TRBJ2-7; 7 nucleotides align to TRBD1. V shed 4 bases, J shed 3 bases, and the junction held 3 bases outside the gene matches. This CDR3 is 13 amino acids long. CDR1 and CDR2 from the germline V gene are SNHLY and FYNNEI.

This sequence joins TRBV12-3 or TRBV12-4 and TRBJ2-1; TRBD2 matches 12 bases. The V gene end was trimmed by 5 bases and the J gene end by 4 bases; junction bases not matched to a gene: 6. The CDR3 extends over 16 amino acids. The CDR3 DNA reads as TGTGCCAGCAGTCCCCGACTAGCGGGAGTATACAATGAGCAGTTCTTC. Its protein is CASSPRLAGVYNEQFF.

The chain is built from TRBV11-3 and TRBJ2-1, with 8 bases that match TRBD1. Per germline, CDR1 SGHNT and CDR2 YENEEA. The CDR3 sequence is 15 residues long. The V gene end was trimmed by 1 base and the J gene end by 4 bases; junction bases not matched to a gene: 3. The CDR3 sequence is CASSLGTGKYNEQFF. The CDR3 bases are TGTGCCAGCAGCTTAGGGACAGGGAAATACAATGAGCAGTTCTTC. Full variable domain (remainder filled in from reference TRBV11-3 and TRBJ2-1): EAGVVQSPRYKIIEKKQPVAFWCNPISGHNTLYWYLQNLGQGPELLIRYENEEAVDDSQLPKDRFSAERLKGVDSTLKIQPAELGDSAVYLCASSLGTGKYNEQFFGPGTRLTVL.